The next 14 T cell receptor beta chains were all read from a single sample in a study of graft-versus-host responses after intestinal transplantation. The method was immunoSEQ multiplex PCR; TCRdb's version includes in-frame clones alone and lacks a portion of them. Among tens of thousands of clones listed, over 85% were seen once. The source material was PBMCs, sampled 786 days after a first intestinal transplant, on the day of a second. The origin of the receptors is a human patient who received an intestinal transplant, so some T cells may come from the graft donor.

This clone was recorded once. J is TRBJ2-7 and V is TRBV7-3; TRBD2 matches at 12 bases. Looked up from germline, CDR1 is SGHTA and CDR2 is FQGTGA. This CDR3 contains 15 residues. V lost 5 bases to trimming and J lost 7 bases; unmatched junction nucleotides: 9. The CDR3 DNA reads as TGTGCCAGCAGCATTAGACTAGCGGGAGTTGAAGAGCAGTACTTC. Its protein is CASSIRLAGVEEQYF.

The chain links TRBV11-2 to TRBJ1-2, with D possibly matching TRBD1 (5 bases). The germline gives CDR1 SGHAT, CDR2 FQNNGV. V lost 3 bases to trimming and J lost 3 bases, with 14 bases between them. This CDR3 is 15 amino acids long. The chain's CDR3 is CASSLGQKSYYGYTF. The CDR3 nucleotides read TGTGCCAGCAGCTTGGGGCAGAAAAGTTACTATGGCTACACCTTC.

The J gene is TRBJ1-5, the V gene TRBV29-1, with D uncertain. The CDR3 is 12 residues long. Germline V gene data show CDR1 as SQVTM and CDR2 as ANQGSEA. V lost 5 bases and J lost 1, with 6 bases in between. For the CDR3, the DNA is TGCAGCGTTTCGGACAGCAATCAGCCCCAGCATTTT. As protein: CSVSDSNQPQHF. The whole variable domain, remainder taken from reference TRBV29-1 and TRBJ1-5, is SAVISQKPSRDICQRGTSLTIQCQVDSQVTMMFWYRQQPGQSLTLIATANQGSEATYESGFVIDKFPISRPNLTFSTLTVSNMSPEDSSIYLCSVSDSNQPQHFGDGTRLSIL.

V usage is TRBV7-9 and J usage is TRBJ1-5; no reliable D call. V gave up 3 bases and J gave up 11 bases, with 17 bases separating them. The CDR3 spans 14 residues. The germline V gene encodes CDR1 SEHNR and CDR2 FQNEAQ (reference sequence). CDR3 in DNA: TGTGCCAGCAGCTTCGAAGCCTCTGGGTCCGCCCAGCATTTT. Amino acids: CASSFEASGSAQHF.

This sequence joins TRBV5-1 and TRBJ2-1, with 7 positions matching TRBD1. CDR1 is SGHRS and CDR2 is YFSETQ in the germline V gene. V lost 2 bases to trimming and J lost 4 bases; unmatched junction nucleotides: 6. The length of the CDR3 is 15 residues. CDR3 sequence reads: CASSFRGQAYNEQFF. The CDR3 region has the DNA TGCGCCAGCAGCTTTAGAGGACAGGCATACAATGAGCAGTTCTTC.

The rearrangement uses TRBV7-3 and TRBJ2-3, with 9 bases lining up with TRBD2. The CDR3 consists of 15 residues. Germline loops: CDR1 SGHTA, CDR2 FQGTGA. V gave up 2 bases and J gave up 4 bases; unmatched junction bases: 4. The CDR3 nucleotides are TGTGCCAGCAGCTTAGCGGGAGGGCCCTCAGATACGCAGTATTTT. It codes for CASSLAGGPSDTQYF.

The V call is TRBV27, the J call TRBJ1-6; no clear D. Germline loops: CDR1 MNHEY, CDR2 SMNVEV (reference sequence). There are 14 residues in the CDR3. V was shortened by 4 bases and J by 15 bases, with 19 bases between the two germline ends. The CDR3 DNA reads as TGTGCCAGCAGTTCCTACGGAACGAAGGAAAACCTCCACTTT. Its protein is CASSSYGTKENLHF.

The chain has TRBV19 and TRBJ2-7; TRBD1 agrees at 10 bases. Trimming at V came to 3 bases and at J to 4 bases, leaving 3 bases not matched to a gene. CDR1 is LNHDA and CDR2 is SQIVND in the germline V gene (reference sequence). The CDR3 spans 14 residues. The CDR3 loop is CASSMTGGGYEQYF. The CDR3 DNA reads TGTGCCAGTAGTATGACAGGGGGCGGTTACGAGCAGTACTTC.

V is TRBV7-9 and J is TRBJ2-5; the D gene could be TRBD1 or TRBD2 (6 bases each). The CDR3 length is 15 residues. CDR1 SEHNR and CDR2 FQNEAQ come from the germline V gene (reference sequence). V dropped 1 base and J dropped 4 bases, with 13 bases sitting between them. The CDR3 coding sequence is TGTGCCAGCAGCTTAGGCTTAGGGGGGCCAGAGACCCAGTACTTC. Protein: CASSLGLGGPETQYF. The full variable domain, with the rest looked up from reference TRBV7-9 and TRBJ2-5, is DTGVSQNPRHKITKRGQNVTFRCDPISEHNRLYWYRQTLGQGPEFLTYFQNEAQLEKSRLLSDRFSAERPKGSFSTLEIQRTEQGDSAMYLCASSLGLGGPETQYFGPGTRLLVL.

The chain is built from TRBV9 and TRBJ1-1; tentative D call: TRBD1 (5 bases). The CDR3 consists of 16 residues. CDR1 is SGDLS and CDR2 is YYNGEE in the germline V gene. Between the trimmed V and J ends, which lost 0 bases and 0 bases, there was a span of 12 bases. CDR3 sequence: CASSVGGGTLNTEAFF. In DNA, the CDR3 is TGTGCCAGCAGCGTAGGTGGGGGGACCTTGAACACTGAAGCTTTCTTT. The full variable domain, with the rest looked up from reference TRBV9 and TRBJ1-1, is DSGVTQTPKHLITATGQRVTLRCSPRSGDLSVYWYQQSLDQGLQFLIQYYNGEERAKGNILERFSAQQFPDLHSELNLSSLELGDSALYFCASSVGGGTLNTEAFFGQGTRLTVV.

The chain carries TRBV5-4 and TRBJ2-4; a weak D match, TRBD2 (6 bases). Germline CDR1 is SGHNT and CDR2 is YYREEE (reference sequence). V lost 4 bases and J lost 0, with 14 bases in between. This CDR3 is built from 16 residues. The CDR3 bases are TGTGCCAGCAGCCTGACACGGGGACTAGCCAAAAACATTCAGTACTTC. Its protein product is CASSLTRGLAKNIQYF.

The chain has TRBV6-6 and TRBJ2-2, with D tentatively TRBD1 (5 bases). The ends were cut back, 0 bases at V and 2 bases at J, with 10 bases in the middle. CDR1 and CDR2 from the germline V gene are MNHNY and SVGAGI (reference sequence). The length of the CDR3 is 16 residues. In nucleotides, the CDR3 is TGTGCCAGCAGTTACTCGAAGGGGTACAACACCGGGGAGCTGTTTTTT. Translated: CASSYSKGYNTGELFF.

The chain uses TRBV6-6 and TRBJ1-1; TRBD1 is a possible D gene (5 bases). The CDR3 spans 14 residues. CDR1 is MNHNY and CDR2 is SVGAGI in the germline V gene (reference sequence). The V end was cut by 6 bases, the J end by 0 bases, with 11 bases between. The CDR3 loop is CASRAGNMNTEAFF. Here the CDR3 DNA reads TGTGCCAGCAGGGCAGGGAACATGAACACTGAAGCTTTCTTT.

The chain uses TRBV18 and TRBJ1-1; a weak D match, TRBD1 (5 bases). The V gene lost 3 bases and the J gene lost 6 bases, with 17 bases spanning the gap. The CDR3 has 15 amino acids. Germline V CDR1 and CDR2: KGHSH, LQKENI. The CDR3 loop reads CASSPQGRLMPEAFF. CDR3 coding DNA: TGTGCCAGCTCACCCCAGGGACGTTTAATGCCTGAAGCTTTCTTT.